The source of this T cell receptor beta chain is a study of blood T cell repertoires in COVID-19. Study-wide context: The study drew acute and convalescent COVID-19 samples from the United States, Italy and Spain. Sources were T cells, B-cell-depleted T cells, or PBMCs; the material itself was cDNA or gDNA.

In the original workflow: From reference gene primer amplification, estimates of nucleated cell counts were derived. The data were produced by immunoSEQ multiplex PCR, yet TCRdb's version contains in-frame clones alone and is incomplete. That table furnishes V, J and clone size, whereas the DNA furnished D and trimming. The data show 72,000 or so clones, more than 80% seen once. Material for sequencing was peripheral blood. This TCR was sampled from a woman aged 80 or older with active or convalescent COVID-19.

For the CDR3, the DNA is TGTGCCAGCAGCGGCGGGGTAGAGACCCAGTACTTC. Translated, it gives CASSGGVETQYF. This chain links TRBV6-2 or TRBV6-3 with TRBJ2-5; a weak D match, TRBD2 (6 bases). The CDR3 is made up of 12 amino acids. Germline V lookup: CDR1 MNHEY, CDR2 SVGEGT. The V end lost 6 bases, the J end lost 4 bases, and 9 bases lay between the germline ends.